The 8 T cell receptor beta chains below were found in one sample sequenced in a study of T cells in Graves' hyperthyroidism and ophthalmopathy. Amplified regions were TCR beta CDR3 sequences from RNA transcripts. Researchers ran a first-round RT-PCR on the TCR CDR3 using the HTBI primer set. One entry per CDR3 protein, called by TCRdb with MiXCR from the multiplex PCR reads. The sample holds almost 35,000 distinct CDR3 sequences, around 52% seen once. Sequences were obtained from blood. The receptor source for this set is a woman in her 40s with Graves' ophthalmopathy.

This clonotype is classed as medium-sized. The V and J genes are TRBV29-1 and TRBJ1-4; D possibly corresponds to TRBD1 (6 bases). The V gene lost 5 bases and the J gene lost 5 bases, with 9 bases spanning the gap. There are 12 residues in the CDR3. Germline V gene data show CDR1 as SQVTM and CDR2 as ANQGSEA. The CDR3 protein is CSVRTENEKLFF. The CDR3 DNA sequence: TGCAGCGTTCGGACAGAAAATGAAAAACTGTTTTTT. The full variable domain, rest sourced from reference TRBV29-1 and TRBJ1-4, is SAVISQKPSRDICQRGTSLTIQCQVDSQVTMMFWYRQQPGQSLTLIATANQGSEATYESGFVIDKFPISRPNLTFSTLTVSNMSPEDSSIYLCSVRTENEKLFFGSGTQLSVL.

The V and J genes are TRBV20-1 and TRBJ2-5, with TRBD1 matching 7 bases. The V and J ends lost 0 bases and 9 bases, in that order; junction bases with no gene match: 13. This CDR3 has 15 residues. Germline CDR1 and CDR2: DFQATT and SNEGSKA (reference sequence). The DNA of the CDR3 is TGCAGTGCTAGAGATCATAGGACAGGCGGCGGGTCCCAGTACTTC. Protein: CSARDHRTGGGSQYF.

The table lists this clonotype with a few counts. The chain combines TRBV5-4 with TRBJ2-7; weak D call: TRBD1 (6 bases). This CDR3 has 13 amino acids. Germline V lookup: CDR1 SGHNT, CDR2 YYREEE (reference sequence). V was pared by 0 bases and J by 9 bases, with 13 bases between. This chain's CDR3 is CASSLGDGGGQYF. CDR3 in DNA: TGTGCCAGCAGCTTGGGGGATGGGGGCGGGCAGTACTTC.

This sequence joins TRBV7-9 and TRBJ2-3, with 11 bases that match TRBD2. This CDR3 is built from 16 residues. Germline V CDR1 and CDR2: SEHNR, FQNEAQ (reference sequence). The V gene end was trimmed by 2 bases and the J gene end by 4 bases; junction bases not matched to a gene: 5. The CDR3 loop reads CASSLQLAGASDTQYF. Written as DNA, the CDR3 is TGTGCCAGCAGCTTACAACTAGCGGGAGCCTCAGATACGCAGTATTTT.

This clonotype was seen at least ten times. A single base separates this from a much larger clone, so it may be a read error. The chain employs TRBV7-7 and TRBJ2-2; D remains ambiguous. The V gene's germline CDR1 is SSHAT and CDR2 FNYEAQ (reference sequence). CDR3 length equals 13 residues. The DNA of the CDR3 is TGTGCCGGCAGAACGGGGAACACCGGGGAGCTGTTTTTT. Protein sequence: CAGRTGNTGELFF.

CDR3 amino acids: CASFTTSGSYEQYF. The CDR3 DNA reads as TGTGCCAGCTTCACCACTAGCGGGAGTTACGAGCAGTACTTC. The rearrangement uses TRBV2 and TRBJ2-7; TRBD2 matches at 11 bases. This CDR3 region has 14 residues. V lost 8 bases and J lost 4; bases outside the gene matches: 7. The germline gives CDR1 SNHLY, CDR2 FYNNEI. The variable domain in full, with the rest retrieved from reference TRBV2 and TRBJ2-7, is EPEVTQTPSHQVTQMGQEVILRCVPISNHLYFYWYRQILGQKVEFLVSFYNNEISEKSEIFDDQFSVERPDGSNFTLKIRSTKLEDSAMYFCASFTTSGSYEQYFGPGTRLTVT.

This chain connects TRBV29-1 to TRBJ2-1, with 10 bases aligning to TRBD1. The CDR3 runs to 14 residues. The germline V gene has CDR1 SQVTM and CDR2 ANQGSEA. J gave up 7 bases and V 1 base, and 4 bases lay outside the gene matches. The CDR3 sequence is CSVEGTGGRNEQFF. The CDR3, as DNA: TGCAGCGTTGAAGGGACAGGGGGGAGAAATGAGCAGTTCTTC.

This clonotype was seen once. The V and J genes are TRBV20-1 and TRBJ2-7, with D possibly matching TRBD2 (5 bases). With 0 bases removed from V and 2 bases from J, the gap between germline ends came to 14 bases. This CDR3 contains 15 residues. CDR1 is DFQATT, CDR2 SNEGSKA, per germline (reference sequence). The CDR3 reads CSARDSPRGAYEQYF. CDR3 DNA sequence: TGCAGTGCTAGAGATTCCCCCCGGGGAGCCTACGAGCAGTACTTC.